These T cell receptor beta chains were read from a single sample in a study of blood T cell repertoires in COVID-19. The assay was immunoSEQ multiplex PCR, and TCRdb's table has in-frame clones only and misses some. The sample records more than 250,000 clones, approximately 90% being singletons. Sequenced input: peripheral blood. The origin of the receptors is a woman in her forties or fifties with COVID-19, enrolled during active disease. The CDR3 runs from the conserved cysteine through the conserved F or W. Each record gives: J gene, clone size, V gene, CDR3 protein. Where a row states a size, it is once, few, many or the class of an expanded clone; other rows omit it.

TRBJ1-4 NA TRBV9 CASSVGQSGGKLFF
TRBJ2-7 NA TRBV3-1/TRBV3-2 CASSQDLKWAGGSYEQYF
TRBJ2-7 NA TRBV6-9 CASSFTRDSPYEQYF
TRBJ2-3 few TRBV24-1 CATSDFLLAGAQADTQYF
TRBJ2-2 NA TRBV2 CASSDHTRGIGELFF
TRBJ2-7 NA TRBV27 CASRARDRPTGEQYF
TRBJ2-3 NA TRBV5-1 CASSLGRQGTDTQYF
TRBJ2-3 once TRBV14 CASSRSGPRTDTQYF
TRBJ1-5 few TRBV24-1 CATSDPVAGADQPQHF
TRBJ2-7 NA TRBV5-1 CASSLGQGRYEQYF
TRBJ2-7 NA TRBV7-9 CASSHFSGGTYEQYF
TRBJ1-1 NA TRBV12-5 CASGLVPYSRITEAFF
TRBJ1-1 few TRBV5-5 CASSSNRGAFF
TRBJ1-4 NA TRBV29-1 CSYLSSPANEKLFF
TRBJ1-2 NA TRBV19 CAGKTGSYGYTF
TRBJ2-3 NA TRBV11-3 CASSLRRLAGGLRITDTQYF
TRBJ1-5 few TRBV19 CASSIAPGSEGVSNQPQHF
TRBJ1-3 NA TRBV5-1 CASSQGQISGNTIYF
TRBJ2-7 once TRBV30 CAWSPNFGGSYEQYF
TRBJ1-1 NA TRBV29-1 CSVEDRGGDEAFF
TRBJ2-2 NA TRBV6-2/TRBV6-3 CASSYRPSSGSITGELFF
TRBJ2-3 NA TRBV30 CAWTRGTDTQYF
TRBJ2-1 NA TRBV9 CASSVAGTGTYNEQFF
TRBJ1-1 NA TRBV28 CATQPPHMNTEAFF
TRBJ1-5 NA TRBV28 CASSPGTFYSNQPQHF
TRBJ2-5 NA TRBV11-3 CASSHWGTGDKETQYF
TRBJ1-1 NA TRBV19 CASSHNADRMNTEAFF
TRBJ2-2 few TRBV2 CASSKGLAGGRTGELFF
TRBJ2-7 once TRBV6-5 CASSSPGTNYEQYF
TRBJ1-2 NA TRBV9 CASSPRQSYGYTF
TRBJ1-3 NA TRBV19 CASTPGQASGNTIYF
TRBJ2-7 NA TRBV4-2 CASSQDSSVYYEQYF
TRBJ2-2 NA TRBV24-1 CATSDPGGTGELFF
TRBJ2-3 NA TRBV7-8 CASSVDRGRSTDTQYF